Following are 4 T cell receptor beta chains from one sample sequenced in a study of T cells in Graves' hyperthyroidism and ophthalmopathy (dated by TCRdb to about 2019). Library preparation used multiplex PCR. Instrument on record: Illumina HiSeq 2000. The TCR beta CDR3 regions were amplified from the RNA transcripts. A first-round RT-PCR of the TCR CDR3 used the HTBI primer set with the Qiagen OneStep RT-PCR kit. The public reads were reprocessed in TCRdb via fastp at Q25 and MiXCR, keeping in-frame beta chains. Rows matching on CDR3 protein sequence are summarized as one entry with the most common DNA and genes. For this sample the table gives fewer than 750,000 distinct CDR3 sequences, of which about 15% were detected only once. The ten biggest clones cover about 12% of the sample. The sequencing input was blood. The receptor source for this set is a woman aged 45-65 years with Graves' ophthalmopathy.

The chain employs TRBV14 and TRBJ2-1; tentative D call: TRBD2 (5 bases). The CDR3 covers 14 residues. From germline, CDR1 is SGHDN and CDR2 FVKESK. V was trimmed by 1 base and J by 6 bases, leaving 10 bases between them. The CDR3 bases are TGTGCCAGCAGCCAAGGTCCGGGGATCAATGAGCAGTTCTTC. Amino acids: CASSQGPGINEQFF.

This chain connects TRBV11-2 to TRBJ2-1, with 13 positions matching TRBD2. The CDR3 has 14 residues. In germline, CDR1 is SGHAT, CDR2 FQNNGV. Trimming took 8 bases from V and 7 from J; bases not matched to a gene: 5. The CDR3 here is CASWTSGSGNEQFF. The CDR3 DNA reads TGTGCCAGCTGGACTAGCGGGAGTGGGAATGAGCAGTTCTTC. Supplemented by reference TRBV11-2 and TRBJ2-1, the full variable domain reads EAGVAQSPRYKIIEKRQSVAFWCNPISGHATLYWYQQILGQGPKLLIQFQNNGVVDDSQLPKDRFSAERLKGVDSTLKIQPAKLEDSAVYLCASWTSGSGNEQFFGPGTRLTVL.

This clonotype was counted many times. This rearrangement joins TRBV7-2 to TRBJ2-3, with TRBD2 matching 10 bases. Germline V CDR1 and CDR2: SGHTA, FQGNSA. J was trimmed by 5 bases and V by 4 bases; bases with no gene match: 3. The CDR3 is made up of 14 amino acids. DNA for the CDR3: TGTGCCAGCAGCTCTTTAGCGGGGGGAGATACGCAGTATTTT. Protein product: CASSSLAGGDTQYF.

This clonotype has only a few counts. The chain uses TRBV7-9 and TRBJ1-2; TRBD1 matches at 7 bases. The V gene end was trimmed by 4 bases and the J gene end by 7 bases; junction bases not matched to a gene: 12. This CDR3 has 15 residues. Germline assignment: CDR1 SEHNR and CDR2 FQNEAQ (reference sequence). This CDR3 is CASSSLRTGAFGYTF. The CDR3 DNA reads TGTGCCAGCAGCTCACTACGGACAGGCGCATTTGGCTACACCTTC.